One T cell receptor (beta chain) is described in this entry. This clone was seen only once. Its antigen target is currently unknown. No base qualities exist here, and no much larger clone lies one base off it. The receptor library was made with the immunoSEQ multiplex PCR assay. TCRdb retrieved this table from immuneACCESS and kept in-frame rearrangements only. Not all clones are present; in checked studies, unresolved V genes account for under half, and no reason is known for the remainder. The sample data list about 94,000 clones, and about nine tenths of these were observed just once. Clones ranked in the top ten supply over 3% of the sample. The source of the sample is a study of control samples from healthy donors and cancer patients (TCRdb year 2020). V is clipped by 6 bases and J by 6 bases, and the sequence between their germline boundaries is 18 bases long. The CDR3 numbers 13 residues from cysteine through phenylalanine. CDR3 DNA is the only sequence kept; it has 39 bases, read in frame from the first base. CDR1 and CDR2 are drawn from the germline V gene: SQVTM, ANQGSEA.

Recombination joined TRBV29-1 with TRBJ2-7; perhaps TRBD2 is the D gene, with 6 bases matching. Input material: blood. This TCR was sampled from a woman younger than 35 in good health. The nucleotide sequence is TGCAGCGTATTTTCCGAGGGGAGGCTCGAGCAGTACTTC. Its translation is CSVFSEGRLEQYF.